A selection of T cell receptor beta chains follows, all from one sample in a study of T cells in Graves' hyperthyroidism and ophthalmopathy. TCRdb independently ran MiXCR on the multiplex PCR reads; one entry per CDR3 protein. This sample carries about 380,000 distinct CDR3 sequences, about 13% of them seen once, and the ten largest clones take around 20%. Sequencing was carried out using blood. The receptors were sampled from a man aged 30 to 39 with Graves' hyperthyroidism that later progressed to Graves' ophthalmopathy. Each CDR3 is given with its conserved first and last residue. The order of the fields is J gene, clone size, D gene, V gene, CDR3 DNA, CDR3 protein. D genes are given only for firm matches. Not every row has a clone size; where given, it reads once, few, many or a size class.

j_call: TRBJ2-7
clone_size: many
d_call: -
v_call: TRBV2
cdr3_nt: TGTGCCAGCAGTGGGGGAGCAGTAGGGTACGAGCAGTACTTC
cdr3_aa: CASSGGAVGYEQYF

j_call: TRBJ1-1
clone_size: -
d_call: -
v_call: TRBV2
cdr3_nt: TGTGCCAGCAATCCGGACGGGACTGAAGCTTTCTTT
cdr3_aa: CASNPDGTEAFF

j_call: TRBJ1-4
clone_size: few
d_call: -
v_call: TRBV10-3
cdr3_nt: TGTGCCAGCAGTGAAGGGGACCAGGGTTTATCTAATGAAAAACTGTTTTTT
cdr3_aa: CASSEGDQGLSNEKLFF

j_call: TRBJ2-1
clone_size: many
d_call: -
v_call: TRBV2
cdr3_nt: TGTGCCAGCCGACCTACCGGGGCCTTTTCCTACAATGAGCAGTTCTTC
cdr3_aa: CASRPTGAFSYNEQFF

j_call: TRBJ2-5
clone_size: -
d_call: -
v_call: TRBV7-2
cdr3_nt: TGTGCCAGCAGCGTGAGGCGGGGCCGTCAAGAGACCCAGTACTTC
cdr3_aa: CASSVRRGRQETQYF

j_call: TRBJ1-1
clone_size: many
d_call: -
v_call: TRBV29-1
cdr3_nt: TGCAGCGTACCCCGGGCAGTGGGCCCTGAAGCTTTCTTT
cdr3_aa: CSVPRAVGPEAFF

j_call: TRBJ1-1
clone_size: many
d_call: -
v_call: TRBV11-3
cdr3_nt: TGTGCCAGCAGCTTAATTGGGAAAACCGCTGAAGCTTTCTTT
cdr3_aa: CASSLIGKTAEAFF

j_call: TRBJ2-5
clone_size: many
d_call: -
v_call: TRBV20-1
cdr3_nt: TGCAGTGCTGGTCGGACGGTCCGGGAGACCCAGTACTTC
cdr3_aa: CSAGRTVRETQYF

j_call: TRBJ1-2
clone_size: many
d_call: TRBD1
v_call: TRBV11-3
cdr3_nt: TGTGCCAGCAGTACAGGACAGGGACACTATGGCTACACCTTC
cdr3_aa: CASSTGQGHYGYTF

j_call: TRBJ2-7
clone_size: many
d_call: -
v_call: TRBV5-1
cdr3_nt: TGCGCCAGCAGCTTGCCTAGCGTGGGCGAGCAGTACTTC
cdr3_aa: CASSLPSVGEQYF

j_call: TRBJ1-3
clone_size: many
d_call: -
v_call: TRBV11-2
cdr3_nt: TGTGCCAGCAGCTTAGAAGTCTCTGGAAACACCATATATTTT
cdr3_aa: CASSLEVSGNTIYF

j_call: TRBJ1-1
clone_size: many
d_call: -
v_call: TRBV11-1
cdr3_nt: TGTGCCAGCAGCTTTTGGGTGGTCACTGAAGCTTTCTTT
cdr3_aa: CASSFWVVTEAFF

j_call: TRBJ2-7
clone_size: many
d_call: -
v_call: TRBV6-4
cdr3_nt: TGTGCCAGCAGTGATGGGCAGGCCTCCTACGAGCAGTACTTC
cdr3_aa: CASSDGQASYEQYF

j_call: TRBJ1-5
clone_size: -
d_call: -
v_call: TRBV5-1
cdr3_nt: TGCGCCAGCAGCTTGGCACAGCCCCAGCATTTT
cdr3_aa: CASSLAQPQHF

j_call: TRBJ2-5
clone_size: few
d_call: TRBD2
v_call: TRBV12-3/TRBV12-4
cdr3_nt: TGTGCCAGCATTCGGACTAGCGGGAGCCAAGAGACCCAGTACTTC
cdr3_aa: CASIRTSGSQETQYF

j_call: TRBJ2-7
clone_size: many
d_call: -
v_call: TRBV28
cdr3_nt: TGTGCCAGCAGTTTGGCCAGAACCGAGCAGTACTTC
cdr3_aa: CASSLARTEQYF

j_call: TRBJ2-7
clone_size: many
d_call: -
v_call: TRBV2
cdr3_nt: TGTGCCAGCAGCGCCGCTGAGCAGTACTTC
cdr3_aa: CASSAAEQYF

j_call: TRBJ1-1
clone_size: many
d_call: TRBD1
v_call: TRBV28
cdr3_nt: TGTGCCAGCAGTACAGGGGGCACTGAAGCTTTCTTT
cdr3_aa: CASSTGGTEAFF

j_call: TRBJ2-2
clone_size: many
d_call: TRBD1
v_call: TRBV5-1
cdr3_nt: TGCGCCAGCAGCTTGGCGGGACAGGGGATACCCGGGGAGCTGTTTTTT
cdr3_aa: CASSLAGQGIPGELFF

j_call: TRBJ1-5
clone_size: many
d_call: -
v_call: TRBV5-1
cdr3_nt: TGCGCCAGCAGCCCGGGGGAGACTAATCAGCCCCAGCATTTT
cdr3_aa: CASSPGETNQPQHF

j_call: TRBJ1-1
clone_size: many
d_call: -
v_call: TRBV7-9
cdr3_nt: TGTGCCAGCAGCTTAAGAGATGTCACTGAAGCTTTCTTT
cdr3_aa: CASSLRDVTEAFF

j_call: TRBJ2-2
clone_size: -
d_call: -
v_call: TRBV6-5
cdr3_nt: TGTGCCAGCAGTTACTCTCCTGTCCAAAACACCGGGGAGCTGTTTTTT
cdr3_aa: CASSYSPVQNTGELFF

j_call: TRBJ1-5
clone_size: many
d_call: TRBD1
v_call: TRBV16
cdr3_nt: TGTGCCAGCAGCCACCGACAGGGGAGCCAGCCCCAGCATTTT
cdr3_aa: CASSHRQGSQPQHF

j_call: TRBJ1-2
clone_size: -
d_call: -
v_call: TRBV6-6
cdr3_nt: TGTGCCAGCAGTTACTCGAATTTTGGGGGGGCCAAGAGCTACACCTTC
cdr3_aa: CASSYSNFGGAKSYTF

j_call: TRBJ2-5
clone_size: many
d_call: TRBD2
v_call: TRBV20-1
cdr3_nt: TGCAGTGCTAGAGTACCACTAGCGGGGCAAGAGACCCAGTACTTC
cdr3_aa: CSARVPLAGQETQYF

j_call: TRBJ1-1
clone_size: many
d_call: -
v_call: TRBV18
cdr3_nt: TGTGCCAGCTCACCCCTAGAGCTGGCGAACACTGAAGCTTTCTTT
cdr3_aa: CASSPLELANTEAFF

j_call: TRBJ1-2
clone_size: -
d_call: -
v_call: TRBV7-9
cdr3_nt: TGTGCCAGCAGCCGTCTAGACAGCTACTATGGCTACACCTTC
cdr3_aa: CASSRLDSYYGYTF

j_call: TRBJ1-5
clone_size: many
d_call: -
v_call: TRBV11-2
cdr3_nt: TGTGCCAGCAGCGTATCGGGGGATCAGCCCCAGCATTTT
cdr3_aa: CASSVSGDQPQHF

j_call: TRBJ2-7
clone_size: many
d_call: -
v_call: TRBV20-1
cdr3_nt: TGCAGCGCTGGACGGACTACCTACGAGCAGTACTTC
cdr3_aa: CSAGRTTYEQYF

j_call: TRBJ1-5
clone_size: few
d_call: -
v_call: TRBV19
cdr3_nt: TGTGCCAGTAGTATTAGTGGGGCCTATAGCAATCAGCCCCAGCATTTT
cdr3_aa: CASSISGAYSNQPQHF

j_call: TRBJ1-4
clone_size: -
d_call: TRBD1
v_call: TRBV30
cdr3_nt: TGTGCCTGGAGTGGCCGGGACAGGGGTGCAACTAATGAAAAACTGTTTTTT
cdr3_aa: CAWSGRDRGATNEKLFF

j_call: TRBJ1-1
clone_size: many
d_call: TRBD1
v_call: TRBV9
cdr3_nt: TGTGCCAGCACCCCCGGGACAGGGCTCATGAACACTGAAGCTTTCTTT
cdr3_aa: CASTPGTGLMNTEAFF

j_call: TRBJ2-3
clone_size: many
d_call: TRBD2
v_call: TRBV27
cdr3_nt: TGTGCCAGCAGTCCCCCCACTAGCGGGGGGGCCACAGATACGCAGTATTTT
cdr3_aa: CASSPPTSGGATDTQYF

j_call: TRBJ1-1
clone_size: many
d_call: -
v_call: TRBV7-2
cdr3_nt: TGTGCCAGCAGTCCCGGCTCGCTCGGCAGTAGATACACTGAAGCTTTCTTT
cdr3_aa: CASSPGSLGSRYTEAFF

j_call: TRBJ2-3
clone_size: many
d_call: -
v_call: TRBV7-9
cdr3_nt: TGTGCCAGCAGCTTCGGGTACAGGGAGGCAGATACGCAGTATTTT
cdr3_aa: CASSFGYREADTQYF

j_call: TRBJ2-7
clone_size: many
d_call: -
v_call: TRBV11-2
cdr3_nt: TGTGCCAGCAGCGCCCGCTACGAGCAGTACTTC
cdr3_aa: CASSARYEQYF

j_call: TRBJ2-7
clone_size: -
d_call: TRBD1
v_call: TRBV6-2/TRBV6-3
cdr3_nt: TGTGCCAGCAGGAGGGACAGCCGCTCGGCTTCCTACGAGCAGTACTTC
cdr3_aa: CASRRDSRSASYEQYF

j_call: TRBJ2-7
clone_size: few
d_call: -
v_call: TRBV9
cdr3_nt: TGTGCCAGCAGCGCAGAATCGCGCCAGGGTGTAGGGGAGCAGTACTTC
cdr3_aa: CASSAESRQGVGEQYF

j_call: TRBJ2-3
clone_size: -
d_call: TRBD2
v_call: TRBV20-1
cdr3_nt: TGCAGTGCTAGAGGAATTAGCGGGGGAAGCACAGATACGCAGTATTTT
cdr3_aa: CSARGISGGSTDTQYF

j_call: TRBJ2-3
clone_size: -
d_call: -
v_call: TRBV9
cdr3_nt: TGTGCCAGCAGCGCGGATTCTAGCACAGATACGCAGTATTTT
cdr3_aa: CASSADSSTDTQYF

j_call: TRBJ2-4
clone_size: -
d_call: TRBD1
v_call: TRBV5-1
cdr3_nt: TGCGCCAGCAGCCCAGACAGGGTAAAAAACATTCAGTACTTC
cdr3_aa: CASSPDRVKNIQYF

j_call: TRBJ1-2
clone_size: few
d_call: -
v_call: TRBV3-1
cdr3_nt: TGTGCCAGCAGCCAAGGTCTTCGGTCCTATGGCTACACCTTC
cdr3_aa: CASSQGLRSYGYTF

j_call: TRBJ1-1
clone_size: many
d_call: TRBD1
v_call: TRBV11-2
cdr3_nt: TGTGCCAGCAGCTTCCCGGGACAGGGGTTATTGACTGAAGCTTTCTTT
cdr3_aa: CASSFPGQGLLTEAFF

j_call: TRBJ2-2
clone_size: -
d_call: TRBD1
v_call: TRBV15
cdr3_nt: TGTGCCACCAGCAGAGATCACCCAGGGGGCGCCTCCGGGGAGCTGTTTTTT
cdr3_aa: CATSRDHPGGASGELFF

j_call: TRBJ1-3
clone_size: few
d_call: -
v_call: TRBV11-2
cdr3_nt: TGTGCCAGCAGCCTGCGACTTCCCAAGGGGGGAAACACCATATATTTT
cdr3_aa: CASSLRLPKGGNTIYF

j_call: TRBJ1-5
clone_size: few
d_call: -
v_call: TRBV28
cdr3_nt: TGTGCCAGCAACCTACAGGGAAATCAGCCCCAGCATTTT
cdr3_aa: CASNLQGNQPQHF

j_call: TRBJ1-1
clone_size: many
d_call: -
v_call: TRBV7-8
cdr3_nt: TGTGCCAGCAGCTTAGCGCCTGGGATAGCTTTCTTT
cdr3_aa: CASSLAPGIAFF

j_call: TRBJ2-3
clone_size: -
d_call: -
v_call: TRBV11-2
cdr3_nt: TGTGCCAGCAGCTTAGCCCTGCGTCGGGGCCTCGGCACAGATGCGCAGTATTTT
cdr3_aa: CASSLALRRGLGTDAQYF

j_call: TRBJ2-4
clone_size: few
d_call: -
v_call: TRBV3-1
cdr3_nt: TGTGCCAGCAGCCAAGACGCCCGGATAGCCAAAAACATTCAGTACTTC
cdr3_aa: CASSQDARIAKNIQYF

j_call: TRBJ1-1
clone_size: many
d_call: -
v_call: TRBV12-3/TRBV12-4
cdr3_nt: TGTGCCAGCACCCGGGGTACGAAGAACACTGAAGCTTTCTTT
cdr3_aa: CASTRGTKNTEAFF

j_call: TRBJ2-1
clone_size: many
d_call: TRBD2
v_call: TRBV13
cdr3_nt: TGTGCCAGCAGCTCCGGGACTAGCTTTAACACTGAGCAGTTCTTC
cdr3_aa: CASSSGTSFNTEQFF

j_call: TRBJ2-1
clone_size: many
d_call: TRBD2
v_call: TRBV11-2
cdr3_nt: TGTGCCAGCAGCTTACATCCGGGACTAGCCGACGAGCAGTTCTTC
cdr3_aa: CASSLHPGLADEQFF

j_call: TRBJ1-1
clone_size: many
d_call: -
v_call: TRBV2
cdr3_nt: TGTGCCAGCAGTGACAGAACTGAAGCTTTCTTT
cdr3_aa: CASSDRTEAFF

j_call: TRBJ1-5
clone_size: -
d_call: -
v_call: TRBV20-1
cdr3_nt: TGCAGTGCTAGACGCCCGTCTGGGTTAAGTCAGCCCCAGCATTTT
cdr3_aa: CSARRPSGLSQPQHF

j_call: TRBJ2-1
clone_size: many
d_call: TRBD2
v_call: TRBV7-9
cdr3_nt: TGTGCCAGCAGCGTCGGGACTAGCGGATACAATGAGCAGTTCTTC
cdr3_aa: CASSVGTSGYNEQFF

j_call: TRBJ1-2
clone_size: many
d_call: -
v_call: TRBV24-1
cdr3_nt: TGTGCCACCAGTGGAGGTGACATCAACTATGGCTACACCTTC
cdr3_aa: CATSGGDINYGYTF